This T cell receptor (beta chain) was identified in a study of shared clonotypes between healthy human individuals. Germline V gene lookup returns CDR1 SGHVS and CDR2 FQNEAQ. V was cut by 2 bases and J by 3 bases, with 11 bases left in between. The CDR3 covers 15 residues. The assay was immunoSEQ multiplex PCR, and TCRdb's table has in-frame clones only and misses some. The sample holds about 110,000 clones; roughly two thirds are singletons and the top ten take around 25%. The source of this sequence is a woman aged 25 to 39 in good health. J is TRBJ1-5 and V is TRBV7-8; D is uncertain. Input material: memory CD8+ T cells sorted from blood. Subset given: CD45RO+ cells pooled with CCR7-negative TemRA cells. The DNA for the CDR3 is TGTGCCAGCAGCTTAAGTGCCCAGGACAATCAGCCCCAGCATTTT. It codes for CASSLSAQDNQPQHF.